Sequencing of this T cell receptor (beta chain) was carried out in a study of blood T cell repertoires in COVID-19. Per the original methods: The authors estimated nucleated cell counts from reference gene primer amplification. Libraries were prepared by immunoSEQ multiplex PCR; TCRdb keeps only in-frame clonotypes and omits some of them. V and J calls and clone size are as listed in that table; D and trimming were resolved from the DNA. The sample has approximately 210,000 clones, around nine tenths seen once. Germline V lookup: CDR1 MNHEY, CDR2 SVGAGI. Trimming cost V 5 bases and J 9 bases, with 17 bases left between them. The CDR3 has 13 residues.

This TCR was sampled from a woman aged 50 to 60 with acute COVID-19. The specimen sequenced was PBMCs or T cells enriched from blood (not recorded which). The chain has TRBV6-5 and TRBJ2-7; D may be TRBD2 (5 bases). The CDR3 DNA sequence: TGTGCCAGCAGTATTGACGGGATTACGGTGCAGTACTTC. It encodes CASSIDGITVQYF.